This TCR beta chain stems from a study of early T cells in non-severe SARS-CoV-2 infection (dated by TCRdb to the early 2020s). With respect to the entire study: Because TCR sequencing relied on bulk RNA taken from unsorted whole blood, pairing of alpha and beta chains was not possible.

The study at large found these results: Matching against VDJdb was skewed toward anti-spike CD8 responses, likely underestimated virus-specific expansions, and missed private and CD4 specificities.

The sample holds a few counts of this clonotype. The specificity of this receptor is unknown. It has no much larger one-base neighbor in the sample; base qualities were not kept. The study was a case-control design nested within a healthcare worker cohort in London, UK, with weekly nasopharyngeal swab PCR tests and blood sampling. Healthcare workers were enrolled in the week of the UK lockdown, from 23 to 31 March 2020, and were followed every week for up to roughly 15 weeks. CDR3 length: 12 amino acids, cysteine to phenylalanine. The retained sequence is limited to the CDR3, 36 bases, with the frame set at the first base. V lost 5 bases and J lost 6 bases; the stretch between them is 7 bases long. CDR1 SGHAT and CDR2 FQNNGV were looked up in the germline V gene. Receptor amplification or capture employed 5' RACE. Sequencing was performed on a NextSeq 500. In the TCR library protocol, unique molecular identifiers were attached to individual cDNA molecules to correct for PCR bias and sequencing error. Both TCR alpha and beta chains were sequenced, and tight co-correlation was observed between alpha and beta sequence abundances in each sample. On the authors' methods: Decombinator V4 was used to annotate TCR sequences for V gene, J gene and CDR3. Expanded TCRs were defined as changing significantly between any two time points under a Poisson model with p below 0.0001. TCR abundances were normalised to the total number of TCRs sequenced in each sample and reported as counts per million. MAIT TCRs were defined by TRAV1-2 paired with TRAJ12, TRAJ20 or TRAJ33, and iNKT TCRs by TRAV10 paired with TRAJ18. A search of VDJdb, accessed on 1 November 2021, was run for TCRs annotated to CMV, EBV and SARS-CoV-2, with TCRs annotated for multiple antigens excluded. TCRdb reworked the public reads: Q25 trimming with fastp, MiXCR clone assembly, productive beta chains retained. For every CDR3 protein sequence, its rows merge into one entry that carries the most common genes and DNA. TCRdb's processing, not the study's, gives the V and J calls here. This sample gives around 98,000 distinct CDR3 sequences in total; 11% of them show up just once. The top ten constitute roughly 5% of the sample.

The chain couples TRBV11-2 to TRBJ2-2, with the D gene too uncertain to name. This receptor was taken from an adult who was a healthcare worker with PCR-confirmed SARS-CoV-2 infection or an uninfected control (not recorded which). The sequenced sample consisted of whole blood. Here is the DNA: TGTGCCAGCAGCCCCGGACCCGGGGAGCTGTTTTTT. Translated, it gives CASSPGPGELFF. This CDR3, with the reference TRBV11-2 and TRBJ2-2 proteins standing in past its ends, gives the full variable domain EAGVAQSPRYKIIEKRQSVAFWCNPISGHATLYWYQQILGQGPKLLIQFQNNGVVDDSQLPKDRFSAERLKGVDSTLKIQPAKLEDSAVYLCASSPGPGELFFGEGSRLTVL.